Below are 21 T cell receptor beta chains sequenced from a single sample in a study of CXCR3-negative and CXCR3-positive naive CD8 T cells. Findings and caveats of the study: Hydrophobicity of TRB CDR3s was greater in CXCR3-positive naive cells than in CXCR3-negative naive cells.

UMI-tagged TRB cDNA libraries were built via 5' RACE. Using the 5' RACE reads, TCRdb records one entry per CDR3 protein without DNA. The listing contains about 84,000 distinct CDR3 sequences. For these receptors, no antigen is known. Sequences were obtained from naive CXCR3+ CD8+ T cells from blood. Subset here: CD45RO-CCR7+CD27+CD95- naive CD8+ T cells expressing CXCR3 (TNR3+). Receptors were obtained from a human donor in good health. Some clones in this sample may be carry-over from other donors' samples.

The CDR3 here is CSVEDRGGRLHSGANVLTF. This rearrangement joins TRBV29-1 to TRBJ2-6; TCRdb indicates TRBD1, and absent DNA this call remains unverified. Germline CDR1 and CDR2: SQVTM and ANQGSEA. This CDR3 is built from 19 residues.

This chain connects TRBV28 to TRBJ2-3; TCRdb returns TRBD2, unconfirmable since there is no DNA. Germline loops: CDR1 MDHEN, CDR2 SYDVKM. The CDR3 is 15 residues long. CDR3 in amino acids: CASSFASGVRDTQYF.

V usage is TRBV7-8 and J usage is TRBJ2-7; TCRdb gives TRBD1 as the D gene, but with no DNA this cannot be confirmed. The CDR3 is 15 amino acids. CDR1 is SGHVS, CDR2 FQNEAQ, per germline. The CDR3: CASSGGTVSSYEQYF.

J is TRBJ2-7 and V is TRBV27; TCRdb names TRBD1, which stays unverified in the absence of DNA. The CDR3 covers 19 residues. Per germline, CDR1 MNHEY and CDR2 SMNVEV (reference sequence). CDR3 protein: CASSLNSPPPLRVPYEQYF.

The V call is TRBV29-1, the J call TRBJ2-1; TCRdb calls TRBD2, which cannot be checked without DNA. The length of the CDR3 is 14 residues. Germline values: CDR1 SQVTM, CDR2 ANQGSEA. This CDR3 reads CSVSLAGGPDEQFF.

This chain links TRBV7-2 with TRBJ2-3; TCRdb's D call of TRBD1 is untestable without DNA. Germline V gives CDR1 SGHTA, CDR2 FQGNSA. There are 15 residues in the CDR3. CDR3 loop: CASSPRDRQTDTQYF.

V and J are TRBV7-9 and TRBJ2-2; TCRdb's D call, TRBD1, is unchecked because there is no DNA. Looked up from germline, CDR1 is SEHNR and CDR2 is FQNEAQ (reference sequence). There are 17 residues in the CDR3. CDR3 protein: CASSPQPGESRTGELFF.

The chain combines TRBV19 with TRBJ2-1; TCRdb lists TRBD2, though no DNA is available to test this call. The CDR3 is made up of 18 amino acids. Germline V gene lookup returns CDR1 LNHDA and CDR2 SQIVND (reference sequence). The chain's CDR3 is CASSIDSGRDPSYNEQFF.

The V call is TRBV18, the J call TRBJ2-1; TCRdb gives TRBD2 as the D gene, but with no DNA this cannot be confirmed. Germline CDR1 and CDR2: KGHSH and LQKENI. CDR3 size: 17 residues. The CDR3 protein is CASSFLGVAGEGFEQFF.

The chain couples TRBV2 to TRBJ2-5; TCRdb's D call, TRBD2, is unchecked because there is no DNA. The CDR3 runs to 14 residues. Looked up from germline, CDR1 is SNHLY and CDR2 is FYNNEI. This CDR3 reads CASQEPGLGETQYF.

The chain uses TRBV13 and TRBJ1-2; TCRdb outputs TRBD1, but without DNA this stays unchecked. CDR1 and CDR2 (germline): PRHDT, FYEKMQ (reference sequence). The CDR3 loop spans 13 amino acids. The chain's CDR3 is CASSSRDPYGYTF.

The chain carries TRBV20-1 and TRBJ1-2. The germline V gene encodes CDR1 DFQATT and CDR2 SNEGSKA (reference sequence). CDR3 length equals 14 residues. The CDR3 sequence is CSARDAGGNYGYTF.

The chain links TRBV7-2 to TRBJ2-5. This CDR3 comprises 15 residues. Germline V gene sequence: CDR1 SGHTA, CDR2 FQGNSA. This CDR3 reads CAVGEIYGIQETQYF.

The chain links TRBV9 to TRBJ2-1; there is no DNA to check the TCRdb D call of TRBD2. CDR3 length: 13 residues. CDR1 is SGDLS and CDR2 is YYNGEE in the germline V gene. CDR3: CASSADYYNEQFF. Together with reference TRBV9 and TRBJ2-1, the CDR3 gives the full variable domain: DSGVTQTPKHLITATGQRVTLRCSPRSGDLSVYWYQQSLDQGLQFLIQYYNGEERAKGNILERFSAQQFPDLHSELNLSSLELGDSALYFCASSADYYNEQFFGPGTRLTVL.

The chain is built from TRBV5-5 and TRBJ2-3; the D gene TCRdb calls, TRBD2, cannot be checked with no DNA. CDR1 and CDR2 from the germline V gene are SGHKS and YYEKEE (reference sequence). CDR3 size: 20 residues. This chain's CDR3 is CASSSFVAPLAGGEWDTQYF.

The V gene is TRBV5-6, the J gene TRBJ2-5. CDR1 SGHDT and CDR2 YYEEEE come from the germline V gene. The CDR3 runs to 13 residues. The CDR3 sequence: CASSLGASETQYF.

The gene calls are TRBV12-3 or TRBV12-4 and TRBJ1-5; without DNA, the TCRdb call of TRBD1 cannot be checked. The CDR3 has 14 residues. CDR3 region: CASSIQGPTQPQHF.

The chain has TRBV12-3 or TRBV12-4 and TRBJ1-2; there is no DNA to check the TCRdb D call of TRBD1. The CDR3 consists of 15 residues. CDR3 sequence: CASSSGGTGIYGYTF.

The chain uses TRBV27 and TRBJ1-1. The V gene's germline CDR1 is MNHEY and CDR2 SMNVEV (reference sequence). There are 15 residues in the CDR3. The CDR3 sequence: CASSLSASANTEAFF.

The V and J genes are TRBV29-1 and TRBJ1-2; TCRdb's D gene call, TRBD1, goes unchecked for lack of DNA. The CDR3 is 13 residues long. Germline-derived CDR1 and CDR2 are SQVTM and ANQGSEA. CDR3 sequence: CSVVASGDYGYTF.

The chain uses TRBV29-1 and TRBJ2-7; TCRdb lists TRBD2, though no DNA is available to test this call. This CDR3 has 14 amino acids. Per germline, CDR1 SQVTM and CDR2 ANQGSEA. Here the CDR3 reads CSVVLGGSFCEQYF.